The 27 T cell receptor delta chains presented below share a single source sample, sequenced in a study of fetal and pediatric gammadelta thymocytes. TCRdb reanalysed the reads via CATT. The sample contains some 1,200 delta-chain clones, more than 35% of which appear only once. Sequenced sample: non-Vgamma9Vdelta2 gamma-delta T cells from the thymus. Subset defined: CD3+gammadeltaTCR+ thymocytes not co-expressing Vgamma9 and Vdelta2. The receptor source for this set is a child who underwent cardiac surgery and was recorded as healthy.

This clone is classed as large. V and J are TRDV1 and TRDJ1; D is perhaps TRDD3 (7 bases). Germline V lookup: CDR1 TSWWSYY, CDR2 QGS. The CDR3 has 21 amino acids. V dropped 4 bases and J dropped 1 base, with 31 bases sitting between them. The chain's CDR3 is CALGGSARSYLGAHTTDKLIF. For the CDR3, the DNA is TGTGCTCTTGGGGGATCGGCGAGATCCTACCTGGGGGCCCACACCACCGATAAACTCATCTTT.

In its sample, this clone is large. Other nucleotide sequences from this sample produce the same CDR3. The V call is TRDV3, the J call TRDJ1; 10 bases are a match to TRDD3. The CDR3 runs to 19 residues. The germline gives CDR1 TVYSNPD, CDR2 GDNSRS (reference sequence). V dropped 2 bases and J dropped 4; count of bases not matched to a gene: 22. The CDR3, as DNA: TGTGCCTTTGGAGCCCGTATACTGGGGGATCCGGGAATGAGCGATAAACTCATCTTT. It yields the protein CAFGARILGDPGMSDKLIF. The complete variable domain, with remaining parts taken from reference TRDV3 and TRDJ1, reads CDKVTQSSPDQTVASGSEVVLLCTYDTVYSNPDLFWYRIRPDYSFQFVFYGDNSRSEGADFTQGRFSVKHILTQKAFHLVISPVRTEDSATYYCAFGARILGDPGMSDKLIFGKGTRVTVEP.

This clone is categorized as medium-sized. The genes are TRDV1 and TRDJ1; 11 nucleotides agree with TRDD3. The CDR3 runs 23 residues. V shed 1 base, J shed 2 bases, and the junction held 24 bases outside the gene matches. The germline CDR1 and CDR2 sequences are TSWWSYY and QGS. This CDR3 reads CALGEPPSYRLWWGIRKTDKLIF. The CDR3 DNA reads TGTGCTCTTGGGGAACCCCCTTCCTACAGGTTGTGGTGGGGGATACGCAAGACCGATAAACTCATCTTT.

Remarks on this clone: This likely stems from a read error, as it lies one base from a far larger clone. The rearrangement uses TRDV1 and TRDJ1; possibly TRDD3 for D (5 bases). The CDR3 runs to 20 residues. V was trimmed by 5 bases and J by 0 bases, leaving 28 bases between them. The germline gives CDR1 TSWWSYY, CDR2 QGS. CDR3 loop: CALGIPPPLLVLAYTDKLIF. In DNA, the CDR3 is TGTGCTCTTGGGATACCTCCCCCGCTACTGGTTCTTGCGTACACCGATAAACTCATCTTT.

About this clone: A far larger clone is one nucleotide away, so this likely arose from a read error. The chain combines TRDV1 with TRDJ4; 9 bases map to TRDD3. CDR3 size: 16 residues. Germline V gene data show CDR1 as TSWWSYY and CDR2 as QGS. The CDR3: CALNRDCTGGPRPPIF. DNA of the CDR3: TGTGCTCTTAATAGGGACTGTACTGGGGGACCTAGACCCCCGATCTTT.

Notes on this clone: A read error likely explains this, since a far larger clone differs by one base. This chain joins TRDV1 and TRDJ1; 11 nucleotides align to TRDD3. This CDR3 comprises 27 residues. Germline assignment: CDR1 TSWWSYY and CDR2 QGS. The trim removed 0 bases at V and 9 bases at J, leaving 42 bases unmatched. The CDR3 loop reads CALGELEPVLPSLYWGIKGGIKRELIF. CDR3 coding DNA: TGTGCTCTTGGGGAACTAGAACCAGTATTGCCTTCCCTCTACTGGGGGATAAAGGGAGGGATAAAGCGAGAACTCATCTTT.

This clone occurred a few times. The genes are TRDV1 and TRDJ1, with 9 nucleotides matching TRDD3. Germline trimming cut 1 base from V and 0 bases from J; bases unmatched to any gene: 15. Germline V gene data show CDR1 as TSWWSYY and CDR2 as QGS. The CDR3 covers 20 residues. CDR3: CALGERTFVGDKGDTDKLIF. CDR3 DNA: TGTGCTCTTGGGGAACGTACCTTCGTGGGGGATAAAGGGGACACCGATAAACTCATCTTT.

About this clone itself: This may stem from a read error, because a much larger clone lies one nucleotide away. Other DNA sequences in this sample translate to the same CDR3. The chain couples TRDV1 to TRDJ1; 7 positions match TRDD3. CDR1 and CDR2 from the germline V gene are TSWWSYY and QGS. This CDR3 spans 19 amino acids. V lost 3 bases and J lost 0; bases outside the gene matches: 16. The CDR3: CALGDLRSYWGPYTDKLIF. The CDR3 DNA reads as TGTGCTCTTGGGGACCTTCGCTCGTACTGGGGACCATACACCGATAAACTCATCTTT.

Worth noting for this clone: Possible read error: a much larger clone is one base away. V is TRDV1 and J is TRDJ1; D ambiguous. Germline CDR1 reads TSWWSYY; CDR2 reads QGS. The CDR3 is 11 amino acids. In DNA form, the CDR3 reads TGTGCTCTTGGGGTCACCGATAAATTCATCTTT. As protein: CALGVTDKFIF.

A single count supports this clone. With only one base between it and a far larger clone, this is likely a read error. The rearrangement links TRDV1 to TRDJ1; TRDD3 agrees at 12 bases. V trimming: 3 bases; J trimming: 3 bases; junction bases outside the gene matches: 32. The CDR3 totals 25 residues. The germline V gene has CDR1 TSWWSYY and CDR2 QGS. CDR3 amino acids: CALGDRRSYSSTGGYSGVSPDKLIF. The CDR3 DNA reads as TGTGCTCTTGGGGACCGCCGATCCTACTCCAGTACTGGGGGATACTCAGGCGTTTCCCCCGATAAACTCATCTTT.

A remark on this clone: A much larger clone sits a single nucleotide away, making a read error possible. The chain couples TRDV1 to TRDJ2, with D possibly being TRDD2 (5 bases). The CDR3 length is 18 residues. Trimming removed 1 base at V and 8 bases at J, with 23 bases between. Germline V gives CDR1 TSWWSYY, CDR2 QGS. The DNA for the CDR3 is TGTGCTCTTGGGGAACAGGCTATAGCCCCTTCGTTGTGGGCACAACTCTTCTTT. Its protein product is CALGEQAIAPSLWAQLFF.

With respect to this clone: One base separates it from a far larger clone, so it is likely a read error. The V gene is TRDV3, the J gene TRDJ2; 8 positions match TRDD3. The germline V gene has CDR1 TVYSNPD and CDR2 GDNSRS (reference sequence). The CDR3 sequence is 20 residues long. The CDR3 reads CAFTGLPRDTVAPRTAHLFF. DNA of the CDR3: TGTGCCTTTACTGGCCTTCCGAGGGATACGGTAGCCCCTCGGACAGCACACCTCTTCTTT.

This clone ranks as large (0.1 to 1%). Other DNA sequences within the sample encode an identical CDR3. J is TRDJ1 and V is TRAV29/DV5; the D gene is possibly TRDD2 (5 bases). The CDR3 sequence is 20 residues long. Germline V gene data show CDR1 as NSMFDY and CDR2 as ISSIKDK. The V end was cut by 0 bases, the J end by 1 base, with 28 bases between. CDR3 sequence (DNA): TGTGCAGCAAGCGGATCTGGAGTTCTTCCCTCTGAAAGGGCCACCGATAAACTCATCTTT. Translated, it gives CAASGSGVLPSERATDKLIF.

This clone turned up a few times. J is TRDJ1 and V is TRDV1; 10 bases are a match to TRDD3. The J segment lost 0 bases and the V segment lost 0 bases, leaving 19 bases of the junction unmatched. The CDR3 runs 22 residues. Germline loops: CDR1 TSWWSYY, CDR2 QGS. In DNA, the CDR3 is TGTGCTCTTGGGGAACTAACTACTTGTACTGGGGGATTTCTATGGTACACCGATAAACTCATCTTT. Amino acids: CALGELTTCTGGFLWYTDKLIF.

This clone came up a few times. A far larger clone is one nucleotide away, so this likely arose from a read error. The chain employs TRDV1 and TRDJ1; 11 bases match TRDD3. This CDR3 contains 27 residues. Germline V gives CDR1 TSWWSYY, CDR2 QGS. Germline trimming cut 0 bases from V and 9 bases from J; bases unmatched to any gene: 42. As DNA, the CDR3 is TGTGCTCTTGGGGAACTAGAACCAGTATTGTCTTCCCACTACTGGGGGATAAAGGGAGGGATAAAGCGAGAACTCATCTTT. Residues: CALGELEPVLSSHYWGIKGGIKRELIF.

This clone rates as medium-sized. The V call is TRDV1, the J call TRDJ1; TRDD2 matches at 9 bases. The germline CDR1 and CDR2 sequences are TSWWSYY and QGS. The junction had 21 bases not matched to a gene; V was cut back by 4 bases and J by 0 bases. The CDR3 contains 21 residues. The CDR3 bases are TGTGCTCTTGGGGCCCCGGCCTTCCTACGGCATGGGGGAGTGGACACCGATAAACTCATCTTT. This sequence encodes CALGAPAFLRHGGVDTDKLIF.

About this clone: It is likely a read error: a sequence one base away is far more abundant. The sample contains more than one DNA sequence encoding this CDR3. V is TRDV1 and J is TRDJ1, with 11 nucleotides matching TRDD3. The length of the CDR3 is 22 residues. Per the germline V gene, CDR1 is TSWWSYY and CDR2 is QGS. J was trimmed by 0 bases and V by 3 bases; bases with no gene match: 21. The CDR3 DNA sequence: TGTGCTCTTGGGGATCGTTATCCTGCTGGGGGATACCAGCCGGCTTACACCGATAAACTCATCTTT. Translating gives CALGDRYPAGGYQPAYTDKLIF.

As regards this clone: A single base separates this from a much larger clone, so it may be a read error. The chain joins TRDV3 to TRDJ2; the D call may be TRDD2 or TRDD3 (9 bases each). In germline, CDR1 is TVYSNPD, CDR2 GDNSRS (reference sequence). This CDR3 has 20 amino acids. The V end was cut by 1 base, the J end by 4 bases, with 31 bases between. The chain's CDR3 is CAFKRPFLPRLGDPTAQLFF. The CDR3 DNA sequence: TGTGCCTTTAAACGCCCCTTCCTACCAAGACTGGGGGACCCGACAGCACAACTCTTCTTT. The entire variable domain, with the rest obtained from reference TRDV3 and TRDJ2, is as follows: CDKVTQSSPDQTVASGSEVVLLCTYDTVYSNPDLFWYRIRPDYSFQFVFYGDNSRSEGADFTQGRFSVKHILTQKAFHLVISPVRTEDSATYYCAFKRPFLPRLGDPTAQLFFGKGTQLIVEP.

By its share, this clone is medium-sized (0.01 to 0.1%). This chain uses TRDV1 with TRDJ1; D is ambiguous. V was clipped by 0 bases and J by 1 base, with 21 bases between them. This CDR3 has 19 residues. Germline lookup yields CDR1 TSWWSYY and CDR2 QGS. The chain's CDR3 is CALGELRRPYSYFTDKLIF. CDR3 nucleotide sequence: TGTGCTCTTGGGGAACTACGTCGTCCCTATTCTTACTTCACCGATAAACTCATCTTT.

Details on this clone: This may be a read error: a much more frequent sequence differs by one nucleotide. Other nucleotide sequences in the sample specify the same CDR3. This chain links TRDV1 with TRDJ1, with 7 bases fitting TRDD3. The CDR3 consists of 26 residues. The J segment lost 0 bases and the V segment lost 2 bases, leaving 36 bases of the junction unmatched. Germline CDR1 is TSWWSYY and CDR2 is QGS. The CDR3 loop reads CALGEGAPDSPLSRKGGGPYTDKLIF. The CDR3 bases are TGTGCTCTTGGGGAAGGGGCCCCAGATTCCCCCCTATCCCGAAAGGGTGGGGGACCATACACCGATAAACTCATCTTT.

This clone is medium-sized by share. The sample has other DNA sequences that encode this CDR3 too. The chain employs TRDV1 and TRDJ1; possible D gene TRDD3, 10 bases. V was shortened by 5 bases and J by 0 bases, with 52 bases between the two germline ends. The CDR3 has 28 residues. From germline, CDR1 is TSWWSYY and CDR2 QGS. The CDR3 loop reads CALGTFPRAFLPPGICWGISAYTDKLIF. In DNA form, the CDR3 reads TGTGCTCTTGGGACTTTTCCCCGGGCCTTCCTACCCCCGGGGATATGCTGGGGGATATCGGCCTACACCGATAAACTCATCTTT.

The chain employs TRDV1 and TRDJ1, with D perhaps assigned TRDD2 or TRDD3 (9 bases each). Deletions cut 1 base from V and 6 bases from J, with 51 bases between. This CDR3 is 27 amino acids long. Per germline, CDR1 TSWWSYY and CDR2 QGS. CDR3 in DNA: TGTGCTCTTGGGGAACGCCAAGGCTGCAGGGCCTTCCTACGCAGGGCTGGGGGATGCGTCGTCTGTAATAAACTCATCTTT. It yields the protein CALGERQGCRAFLRRAGGCVVCNKLIF.

J gene TRDJ1 was identified, but the V gene was not called; the table's D call, TRDD3, was not checked against the DNA. The CDR3 extends over 15 amino acids. The CDR3 region has the DNA TGCTCTGGCTCCATAAACTGGGGGACCTCCGATAAACTCATCTTT. It is translated as CSGSINWGTSDKLIF.

This clone is medium-sized (0.01 to 0.1%) by share. V gene TRDV1 combines with J gene TRDJ2; no reliable D call. V lost 2 bases and J lost 0, with 16 bases in between. Looked up from germline, CDR1 is TSWWSYY and CDR2 is QGS. The CDR3 runs 18 residues. Here the CDR3 DNA reads TGTGCTCTTGGGGAAGAGGTTGTCCCCCCCGCTTTGACAGCACAACTCTTCTTT. Protein: CALGEEVVPPALTAQLFF.

For this clone: One base away lies a much larger clone, so this may be a sequencing read error. This chain joins TRDV1 and TRDJ1; 8 nucleotides align to TRDD3. V gave up 2 bases and J gave up 0 bases; unmatched junction bases: 32. The CDR3 sequence is 25 residues long. Germline lookup yields CDR1 TSWWSYY and CDR2 QGS. The CDR3 nucleotides read TGTGCTCTTGGGGAATATTTTGTTGGACGTCTGGGACTGGGGGGTACGCTTCAGTACACCGATAAACTCATCTTT. It codes for CALGEYFVGRLGLGGTLQYTDKLIF.

This clone is medium-sized (0.01 to 0.1%) within its sample. The chain joins TRAV36/DV7 to TRDJ1, with TRDD3 matching over 13 bases. The CDR3 totals 21 residues. The V and J ends lost 5 bases and 3 bases, in that order; junction bases with no gene match: 25. Germline V gene sequence: CDR1 VTNFRS, CDR2 LTSSGIE (reference sequence). The chain's CDR3 is CAVPKIPNSRITGGYADKLIF. The CDR3 DNA is TGTGCTGTCCCAAAAATTCCTAACTCCCGCATAACTGGGGGATACGCCGATAAACTCATCTTT.

Concerning this clone: A far larger clone is one nucleotide away, so this likely arose from a read error. The same CDR3 also results from other DNA sequences found in this sample. This sequence joins TRDV3 and TRDJ1; D possibly matches TRDD2 or TRDD3 (6 bases each). CDR1 is TVYSNPD, CDR2 GDNSRS, per germline (reference sequence). V lost 1 base to trimming and J lost 0 bases, with 39 bases between them. This CDR3 has 23 residues. The CDR3 DNA follows: TGTGCCTTTACCGCGGGCCTTCCCTTCCCTATCTGGGGTCAAGGACATTACACCGATAAACTCATCTTT. It yields the protein CAFTAGLPFPIWGQGHYTDKLIF.